This entry lists 5 T cell receptor beta chains sequenced from one sample in a study of response to subunit inactivated influenza vaccine. From the RT-PCR reads, TCRdb called clonotypes with MiXCR, one entry per CDR3 protein. The sample has more than 700,000 distinct CDR3 sequences; 21% are singletons. The sample was PBMCs from blood, taken roughly 5 days after vaccination. These receptors originate from a man between 45 and 60 years old who received an inactivated influenza vaccine.

The chain recombines TRBV18 with TRBJ1-5, with D maybe TRBD1 (5 bases). The CDR3 consists of 15 residues. V was clipped by 3 bases and J by 2 bases, with 11 bases between them. Germline CDR1 reads KGHSH; CDR2 reads LQKENI. CDR3 sequence (DNA): TGTGCCAGCTCACCGGGGGTATCGGGCAATCAGCCCCAGCATTTT. This translates into CASSPGVSGNQPQHF.

This clonotype was found many times. The chain recombines TRBV29-1 with TRBJ1-3; TRBD1 is a possible D gene (5 bases). Trimming pared 4 bases from V and 2 bases from J, leaving 6 bases between. The CDR3 is 12 residues long. CDR1 SQVTM and CDR2 ANQGSEA come from the germline V gene. This chain's CDR3 is CSVVGPGNTIYF. CDR3 DNA: TGCAGCGTTGTGGGGCCTGGAAACACCATATATTTT.

This clonotype was detected many times. V and J are TRBV27 and TRBJ2-1; the match to TRBD2 covers 14 bases. Germline V lookup: CDR1 MNHEY, CDR2 SMNVEV (reference sequence). The CDR3 runs to 16 residues. Losses at the gene ends were 5 bases for V and 3 bases for J; bases not matched to a gene: 3. The CDR3 DNA reads TGTGCCAGCAGTCCCGGGACTAGCGGGGGCTACAATGAGCAGTTCTTC. Residues: CASSPGTSGGYNEQFF.

V and J are TRBV5-1 and TRBJ2-1; 9 bases map to TRBD2. The CDR3 covers 14 residues. Germline trimming cut 2 bases from V and 5 bases from J; bases unmatched to any gene: 2. Germline CDR1 SGHRS, CDR2 YFSETQ. Here the CDR3 DNA reads TGCGCCAGCAGCTTTAGCGGGGGACACAATGAGCAGTTCTTC. It translates to CASSFSGGHNEQFF.

This clonotype turned up a few times. This may be a read error, as it is one base from a much larger clone. The CDR3 does not close with the conserved phenylalanine or tryptophan, likely indicating a read error. The chain uses TRBV20-1 and TRBJ2-2; D not resolved. The CDR3 spans 12 residues. Trimming left V 8 bases short and J 0 bases short, with 7 bases between. In germline, CDR1 is DFQATT, CDR2 SNEGSKA (reference sequence). The CDR3 region is CSPEPNTGELFS. For the CDR3, the DNA is TGCAGTCCAGAACCGAACACCGGGGAGCTGTTTTCT.